The 23 T cell receptor beta chains below all came from one sample that was sequenced in a study of T cells in localized non-small cell lung cancer. The assay was immunoSEQ multiplex PCR, and TCRdb's table has in-frame clones only and misses some. In the table there are over 45,000 clones, 85% to 90% of which are singletons. The sequencing used PBMCs, collected before any cancer treatment. The receptors shown here come from a female donor with stage II lung adenocarcinoma.

CDR3 sequence (DNA): TGTGCCAGCTCACCACCTACAGGGGGAGCCGGGGAGCTGTTTTTT. Protein product: CASSPPTGGAGELFF. V usage is TRBV18 and J usage is TRBJ2-2; TRBD1 matches 8 bases. CDR3 length equals 15 residues. Germline V CDR1 and CDR2: KGHSH, LQKENI. After removal of 0 bases from V and 6 bases from J, the junction contained 3 bases not matched to a gene.

The chain carries TRBV9 and TRBJ2-2, with 8 bases fitting TRBD2. The trim removed 0 bases at V and 7 bases at J, leaving 8 bases unmatched. Germline CDR1 and CDR2: SGDLS and YYNGEE. The CDR3 runs 16 residues. CDR3 loop: CASSVVGGGIDGELFF. CDR3 DNA: TGTGCCAGCAGCGTAGTGGGCGGGGGGATCGACGGGGAGCTGTTTTTT.

This rearrangement joins TRBV15 to TRBJ1-1; the D gene is possibly TRBD1 (6 bases). The CDR3 extends over 12 amino acids. Trimming removed 6 bases from V and 9 bases from J, with 14 bases in between. CDR1 is LNHNV, CDR2 YYDKDF, per germline (reference sequence). The CDR3 protein is CATRGGNAKAFF. CDR3 nucleotides: TGTGCCACCAGAGGGGGGAACGCTAAAGCTTTCTTT.

The rearrangement uses TRBV6-1 and TRBJ2-2, with unresolved D. CDR3 length: 14 amino acids. Germline assignment: CDR1 MNHNS and CDR2 SASEGT. The V and J ends lost 1 base and 2 bases respectively, with 5 bases between them. DNA of the CDR3: TGTGCCAGCAGTGAAGACCCAAACACCGGGGAGCTGTTTTTT. Protein product: CASSEDPNTGELFF.

The rearrangement joins TRBV5-1 to TRBJ1-1, with D maybe TRBD1 (6 bases). This CDR3 region has 16 residues. V lost 7 bases and J lost 6, with 25 bases in between. Germline CDR1 is SGHRS and CDR2 is YFSETQ. For the CDR3, the DNA is TGCGCCAGCGAAGTACAGGGCCCTAGGTCGGGGGCTGAAGCTTTCTTT. Translating gives CASEVQGPRSGAEAFF. Filled out from reference TRBV5-1 and TRBJ1-1, the complete variable domain reads KAGVTQTPRYLIKTRGQQVTLSCSPISGHRSVSWYQQTPGQGLQFLFEYFSETQRNKGNFPGRFSGRQFSNSRSEMNVSTLELGDSALYLCASEVQGPRSGAEAFFGQGTRLTVV.

The chain combines TRBV2 with TRBJ2-1; 8 bases line up with TRBD2. V shed 8 bases and J 7 bases; nucleotides not matched to a gene: 10. The germline gives CDR1 SNHLY, CDR2 FYNNEI. The CDR3 has 14 residues. The CDR3 DNA reads as TGTGCCAGCTCCGGTCGGGGGGGCGTTAATGAGCAGTTCTTC. Protein: CASSGRGGVNEQFF.

CDR3 in DNA: TGCGCCAGCAGCCCTTTGGGCGGGTCTTTGGCTTTCTTT. Translation: CASSPLGGSLAFF. This chain uses TRBV5-1 with TRBJ1-1; D is ambiguous. There are 13 residues in the CDR3. V was pared by 4 bases and J by 11 bases, with 18 bases between. Germline V gene lookup returns CDR1 SGHRS and CDR2 YFSETQ.

The rearrangement joins TRBV11-3 to TRBJ2-1; 7 nucleotides line up with TRBD2. The CDR3 loop spans 15 amino acids. V dropped 5 bases and J dropped 0; count of bases not matched to a gene: 4. The germline CDR1 and CDR2 sequences are SGHNT and YENEEA. As DNA, the CDR3 is TGTGCCAGCAGCGTACTAGCGAGCTCCTACAATGAGCAGTTCTTC. Translating gives CASSVLASSYNEQFF. The whole variable domain, filled in from reference TRBV11-3 and TRBJ2-1, reads EAGVVQSPRYKIIEKKQPVAFWCNPISGHNTLYWYLQNLGQGPELLIRYENEEAVDDSQLPKDRFSAERLKGVDSTLKIQPAELGDSAVYLCASSVLASSYNEQFFGPGTRLTVL.

This rearrangement joins TRBV5-1 to TRBJ1-1, with D perhaps matching TRBD1 (6 bases). Trimming pared 0 bases from V and 5 bases from J, leaving 17 bases between. Germline CDR1 reads SGHRS; CDR2 reads YFSETQ. The CDR3 extends over 16 amino acids. CDR3 nucleotides: TGCGCCAGCAGCTTGGGCGCCCAGGGGAGGCAGACTGAAGCTTTCTTT. As protein: CASSLGAQGRQTEAFF. Full variable domain (rest looked up from reference TRBV5-1 and TRBJ1-1): KAGVTQTPRYLIKTRGQQVTLSCSPISGHRSVSWYQQTPGQGLQFLFEYFSETQRNKGNFPGRFSGRQFSNSRSEMNVSTLELGDSALYLCASSLGAQGRQTEAFFGQGTRLTVV.

This clone has just a few counts. The chain employs TRBV10-2 and TRBJ2-2, with no clear D. The germline gives CDR1 WSHSY, CDR2 SAAADI. The V and J ends lost 2 bases and 0 bases respectively, with 13 bases between them. This CDR3 has 17 residues. The CDR3 region is CASSEVTTYPNTGELFF. As DNA, the CDR3 is TGCGCCAGCAGTGAGGTGACCACTTACCCGAACACCGGGGAGCTGTTTTTT.

The CDR3 is CASSLRIQGGVTEAFF. CDR3 DNA: TGCGCCAGCAGCTTACGAATACAGGGGGGAGTCACTGAAGCTTTCTTT. The chain couples TRBV5-1 to TRBJ1-1; 8 bases are a match to TRBD1. The CDR3 sequence is 16 residues long. The germline V gene has CDR1 SGHRS and CDR2 YFSETQ. J was trimmed by 4 bases and V by 2 bases; bases with no gene match: 10.

The chain uses TRBV2 and TRBJ2-2, with D possibly being TRBD1 (6 bases). V lost 2 bases and J 6 bases, leaving 16 bases between the germline ends. The CDR3 length is 16 residues. Per germline, CDR1 SNHLY and CDR2 FYNNEI. As DNA, the CDR3 is TGTGCCAGCAGTGAACCAGGACAGAGGTCCCCCGGGGAGCTGTTTTTT. Residues: CASSEPGQRSPGELFF.

This rearrangement joins TRBV10-3 to TRBJ1-1, with D uncertain. CDR3 length equals 13 residues. Looked up from germline, CDR1 is ENHRY and CDR2 is SYGVKD. The V gene lost 10 bases and the J gene lost 2 bases, with 14 bases spanning the gap. CDR3 sequence (DNA): TGTGCCACCATAGCTAAAGTTAACACTGAAGCTTTCTTT. Translation: CATIAKVNTEAFF.

The chain combines TRBV2 with TRBJ2-7; D is perhaps TRBD1 (6 bases). Germline lookup yields CDR1 SNHLY and CDR2 FYNNEI. The CDR3 has 13 amino acids. Trimming removed 7 bases at V and 5 bases at J, with 15 bases between. The CDR3, as DNA: TGTGCCAGCAACGCAGGGGTATCTAACGAGCAGTACTTC. It encodes CASNAGVSNEQYF.

This chain joins TRBV7-9 and TRBJ2-7, with D uncertain. The length of the CDR3 is 15 residues. Trimming pared 6 bases from V and 2 bases from J, leaving 17 bases between. CDR1 SEHNR and CDR2 FQNEAQ come from the germline V gene (reference sequence). In DNA, the CDR3 is TGTGCCAGCAGTCCCACTTGGCAGATAGCCTACGAGCAGTACTTC. It translates to CASSPTWQIAYEQYF.

This rearrangement joins TRBV6-1 to TRBJ1-4, with D unresolved. The CDR3 is 14 amino acids. Per germline, CDR1 MNHNS and CDR2 SASEGT. Trimming left V 5 bases short and J 0 bases short, with 7 bases between. The CDR3, as DNA: TGTGCCAGCAGTCATTACTCAACTAATGAAAAACTGTTTTTT. Its translation is CASSHYSTNEKLFF.

The chain has TRBV7-2 and TRBJ2-7; the D gene is possibly TRBD1 (6 bases). This CDR3 comprises 15 residues. CDR1 and CDR2 (germline): SGHTA, FQGNSA. Trimming took off 3 bases at V and 3 bases at J, with 15 bases between the two ends. The CDR3 DNA is TGTGCCAGCAGCTTGATCAGGGGCAGTCACTACGAGCAGTACTTC. This translates into CASSLIRGSHYEQYF.

This clone has just one count. This chain uses TRBV6-1 with TRBJ2-3; maybe TRBD1 (5 bases). V shed 0 bases and J shed 4 bases, with 11 bases lying between them. Germline-derived CDR1 and CDR2 are MNHNS and SASEGT. The CDR3 has 15 residues. The CDR3 region has the DNA TGTGCCAGCAGTGAAGCCTGGGGCGTCTCAGATACGCAGTATTTT. This sequence encodes CASSEAWGVSDTQYF.

V is TRBV6-5 and J is TRBJ1-2; a weak D match, TRBD1 (5 bases). In germline, CDR1 is MNHEY, CDR2 SVGAGI. This CDR3 region has 14 residues. V was shortened by 2 bases and J by 5 bases, with 12 bases between the two germline ends. The CDR3 loop reads CASSYGGGFYGYTF. DNA for the CDR3: TGTGCCAGCAGTTACGGGGGTGGATTTTATGGCTACACCTTC.

CDR3 bases: TGTGCCAGCACCTCCGAAGGGTCCTACGAGCAGTACTTC. It specifies CASTSEGSYEQYF. The J gene is TRBJ2-7, the V gene TRBV6-5; D uncertain. This CDR3 comprises 13 residues. V dropped 7 bases and J dropped 1 base, with 11 bases sitting between them. In germline, CDR1 is MNHEY, CDR2 SVGAGI.

This clone has just one count. The chain combines TRBV27 with TRBJ1-5, with 8 bases matching TRBD1. CDR1 and CDR2 (germline): MNHEY, SMNVEV (reference sequence). The V segment lost 6 bases and the J segment 6 bases; nucleotides outside the gene matches: 7. The CDR3 is made up of 14 amino acids. In DNA, the CDR3 is TGTGCCAGCAGGACCCAGGGGGCGGGTCAGCCCCAGCATTTT. Translating it yields CASRTQGAGQPQHF.

The rearrangement joins TRBV5-1 to TRBJ2-1; D might be TRBD1 (5 bases). V dropped 5 bases and J dropped 1 base, with 7 bases sitting between them. CDR3 length: 13 amino acids. Germline V CDR1 and CDR2: SGHRS, YFSETQ. CDR3 region: CASRQDSYNEQFF. The CDR3 bases are TGCGCCAGCAGACAGGATTCCTACAATGAGCAGTTCTTC. The variable domain in full, with the rest retrieved from reference TRBV5-1 and TRBJ2-1, is KAGVTQTPRYLIKTRGQQVTLSCSPISGHRSVSWYQQTPGQGLQFLFEYFSETQRNKGNFPGRFSGRQFSNSRSEMNVSTLELGDSALYLCASRQDSYNEQFFGPGTRLTVL.

The genes are TRBV4-1 and TRBJ2-4; the match to TRBD1 covers 10 bases. CDR1 is MGHRA and CDR2 is YSYEKL in the germline V gene. The ends lost 1 base at V and 0 bases at J; junction bases unmatched: 18. The CDR3 extends over 22 amino acids. For the CDR3, the DNA is TGCGCCAGCAGCCAAGGGGATAGATGGGGACAGGGGTATCATTTAGCCAAAAACATTCAGTACTTC. Its translation is CASSQGDRWGQGYHLAKNIQYF.